Listed below are T cell receptor beta chains from one sample, sequenced in a study of OX40 agonist ivuxolimab in advanced cancers. Libraries were prepared by immunoSEQ multiplex PCR; TCRdb keeps only in-frame clonotypes and omits some of them. The repertoire holds approximately 31,000 clones, with approximately 86% as singletons. The specimen was CD4+ or CD8+ T cells sorted from blood, collected in a trial of the OX40 agonist ivuxolimab. Source of these receptors: an adult with an advanced solid tumor such as melanoma, head and neck, liver or kidney cancer. CDR3s include the opening cysteine and the closing phenylalanine or tryptophan. D genes are given only for firm matches. Some rows mark clone size as missing; the rest say once, few, many or name a class of expanded clone.

v_call: TRBV19; clone_size: .; d_call: TRBD1; j_call: TRBJ1-5; cdr3_aa: CASSPNRGHNQPQHF; cdr3_nt: TGTGCCAGTAGTCCCAACAGGGGGCATAATCAGCCCCAGCATTTT
v_call: TRBV19; clone_size: .; d_call: TRBD2; j_call: TRBJ2-1; cdr3_aa: CASSSGGDYNEQFF; cdr3_nt: TGTGCCAGTAGTAGCGGGGGGGACTACAATGAGCAGTTCTTC
v_call: TRBV11-2; clone_size: .; d_call: .; j_call: TRBJ2-5; cdr3_aa: CASSLVLGDQETQYF; cdr3_nt: TGTGCCAGCAGCTTAGTTCTGGGGGACCAAGAGACCCAGTACTTC
v_call: TRBV29-1; clone_size: .; d_call: .; j_call: TRBJ2-1; cdr3_aa: CSVEDLEAVLVNEQFF; cdr3_nt: TGCAGCGTTGAAGATTTGGAGGCAGTCCTAGTCAATGAGCAGTTCTTC
v_call: TRBV4-1; clone_size: .; d_call: .; j_call: TRBJ2-7; cdr3_aa: CASSQEGPQGSYEQYF; cdr3_nt: TGCGCCAGCAGCCAAGAGGGTCCCCAGGGATCTTACGAGCAGTACTTC
v_call: TRBV27; clone_size: .; d_call: .; j_call: TRBJ1-6; cdr3_aa: CASSPTGGSPLHF; cdr3_nt: TGTGCCAGCAGCCCAACCGGGGGCTCACCCCTCCACTTT
v_call: TRBV7-9; clone_size: .; d_call: .; j_call: TRBJ2-7; cdr3_aa: CASSSGTNPYEQYF; cdr3_nt: TGTGCCAGCTCGTCCGGGACGAACCCCTACGAGCAGTACTTC
v_call: TRBV4-1; clone_size: .; d_call: TRBD2; j_call: TRBJ2-7; cdr3_aa: CASSQELAGGAYEQYF; cdr3_nt: TGCGCCAGCAGCCAAGAACTAGCGGGGGGAGCCTACGAGCAGTACTTC
v_call: TRBV6-4; clone_size: .; d_call: .; j_call: TRBJ2-2; cdr3_aa: CASSEKESGELFF; cdr3_nt: TGTGCCAGCAGTGAGAAGGAGTCCGGGGAGCTGTTTTTT
v_call: TRBV6-5; clone_size: .; d_call: .; j_call: TRBJ1-4; cdr3_aa: CASSRQPSANEKLFF; cdr3_nt: TGTGCCAGCAGCAGACAACCGTCGGCTAATGAAAAACTGTTTTTT
v_call: TRBV28; clone_size: .; d_call: .; j_call: TRBJ2-5; cdr3_aa: CASSFVQETQYF; cdr3_nt: TGTGCCAGCAGTTTCGTTCAAGAGACCCAGTACTTC
v_call: TRBV6-6; clone_size: .; d_call: TRBD1; j_call: TRBJ1-6; cdr3_aa: CASSPSWGQTDSPLHF; cdr3_nt: TGTGCCAGCAGTCCCAGCTGGGGACAGACGGATTCACCCCTCCACTTT
v_call: TRBV19; clone_size: .; d_call: TRBD1; j_call: TRBJ2-2; cdr3_aa: CASSSSGTGWSTGELFF; cdr3_nt: TGTGCCAGTAGTTCCTCCGGGACAGGATGGTCTACCGGGGAGCTGTTTTTT
v_call: TRBV5-4; clone_size: once; d_call: TRBD1; j_call: TRBJ1-1; cdr3_aa: CASSDGTGEEAFF; cdr3_nt: TGTGCCAGCAGCGATGGGACAGGGGAGGAAGCTTTCTTT
v_call: TRBV29-1; clone_size: .; d_call: TRBD2; j_call: TRBJ2-7; cdr3_aa: CSAGLAVMDEQYF; cdr3_nt: TGCAGCGCCGGACTAGCGGTCATGGACGAGCAGTACTTC
v_call: TRBV13; clone_size: .; d_call: TRBD2; j_call: TRBJ2-1; cdr3_aa: CASSLDSGGIYNEQFF; cdr3_nt: TGTGCCAGCAGCTTAGATTCGGGGGGAATATACAATGAGCAGTTCTTC
v_call: TRBV13; clone_size: .; d_call: TRBD1; j_call: TRBJ2-7; cdr3_aa: CASTQQGQAYEQYF; cdr3_nt: TGTGCCAGCACCCAACAAGGACAGGCCTACGAGCAGTACTTC
v_call: TRBV4-1; clone_size: .; d_call: .; j_call: TRBJ2-7; cdr3_aa: CASSQESDGTYEQYF; cdr3_nt: TGCGCCAGCAGCCAAGAGAGCGACGGTACCTACGAGCAGTACTTC
v_call: TRBV4-3; clone_size: .; d_call: .; j_call: TRBJ2-5; cdr3_aa: CASSQGGGTETQYF; cdr3_nt: TGCGCCAGCAGCCAAGGGGGGGGCACAGAGACCCAGTACTTC
v_call: TRBV28; clone_size: few; d_call: TRBD1; j_call: TRBJ2-7; cdr3_aa: CASSPQGYYEQYF; cdr3_nt: TGTGCCAGCAGTCCACAGGGGTACTACGAGCAGTACTTC
v_call: TRBV10-3; clone_size: .; d_call: .; j_call: TRBJ1-2; cdr3_aa: CAISGGGMGYGYTF; cdr3_nt: TGTGCCATCAGTGGGGGGGGCATGGGTTATGGCTACACCTTC
v_call: TRBV20-1; clone_size: .; d_call: .; j_call: TRBJ1-1; cdr3_aa: CSATGFTEAFF; cdr3_nt: TGCAGTGCTACAGGGTTCACTGAAGCTTTCTTT
v_call: TRBV28; clone_size: .; d_call: TRBD1; j_call: TRBJ2-2; cdr3_aa: CASSGRQGAIDTGELFF; cdr3_nt: TGTGCCAGCAGTGGAAGACAGGGGGCCATTGACACCGGGGAGCTGTTTTTT
v_call: TRBV2; clone_size: .; d_call: .; j_call: TRBJ2-3; cdr3_aa: CASTFGFVDTQYF; cdr3_nt: TGTGCCAGCACATTCGGGTTTGTAGATACGCAGTATTTT
v_call: TRBV11-1; clone_size: .; d_call: .; j_call: TRBJ1-1; cdr3_aa: CASSLTNTEAFF; cdr3_nt: TGTGCCAGCAGCTTAACGAACACTGAAGCTTTCTTT
v_call: TRBV7-2; clone_size: .; d_call: .; j_call: TRBJ2-1; cdr3_aa: CASSLYSGSSYNEQFF; cdr3_nt: TGTGCCAGCAGCTTATATAGCGGCAGCTCCTACAATGAGCAGTTCTTC
v_call: TRBV10-1; clone_size: .; d_call: .; j_call: TRBJ2-1; cdr3_aa: CASSYNLGAYNEQFF; cdr3_nt: TGCGCCAGCAGTTATAACCTTGGGGCCTACAATGAGCAGTTCTTC
v_call: TRBV4-1; clone_size: .; d_call: TRBD2; j_call: TRBJ2-1; cdr3_aa: CASSHGGTEQFF; cdr3_nt: TGCGCCAGCAGCCACGGGGGGACTGAGCAGTTCTTC
v_call: TRBV6-4; clone_size: .; d_call: .; j_call: TRBJ2-7; cdr3_aa: CASSEGAEQYF; cdr3_nt: TGTGCCAGCAGTGAGGGGGCCGAGCAGTACTTC
v_call: TRBV5-4; clone_size: .; d_call: .; j_call: TRBJ1-1; cdr3_aa: CASSSLDRDDYTEAFF; cdr3_nt: TGTGCCAGCAGCTCCCTGGACAGAGATGACTACACTGAAGCTTTCTTT
v_call: TRBV7-9; clone_size: .; d_call: .; j_call: TRBJ2-1; cdr3_aa: CASSLTRDEQFF; cdr3_nt: TGTGCCAGCAGCTTAACCAGGGACGAGCAGTTCTTC
v_call: TRBV7-9; clone_size: .; d_call: TRBD1; j_call: TRBJ1-4; cdr3_aa: CASSRSDRLYEKLFF; cdr3_nt: TGTGCCAGCAGCAGGTCGGACAGGCTTTATGAAAAACTGTTTTTT
v_call: TRBV27; clone_size: .; d_call: .; j_call: TRBJ2-1; cdr3_aa: CASSFTSSYNEQFF; cdr3_nt: TGTGCCAGCAGTTTTACTAGCTCCTACAATGAGCAGTTCTTC
v_call: TRBV7-6; clone_size: .; d_call: .; j_call: TRBJ2-3; cdr3_aa: CASSLGFGHSQYF; cdr3_nt: TGTGCCAGCAGCTTAGGATTCGGCCACAGCCAGTATTTT
v_call: TRBV27; clone_size: .; d_call: TRBD1; j_call: TRBJ1-2; cdr3_aa: CASSLGVTGGNYGYTF; cdr3_nt: TGTGCCAGCAGTTTAGGTGTGACAGGGGGCAACTATGGCTACACCTTC
v_call: TRBV9; clone_size: .; d_call: TRBD2; j_call: TRBJ2-7; cdr3_aa: CASSVSGGVNEQYF; cdr3_nt: TGTGCCAGCAGCGTGAGCGGGGGGGTCAACGAGCAGTACTTC
v_call: TRBV6-6; clone_size: .; d_call: TRBD1; j_call: TRBJ1-1; cdr3_aa: CASSYGTGWATEAFF; cdr3_nt: TGTGCCAGCAGTTATGGGACAGGGTGGGCCACTGAAGCTTTCTTT
v_call: TRBV6-6; clone_size: .; d_call: .; j_call: TRBJ1-6; cdr3_aa: CASSYGLDSNSPLHF; cdr3_nt: TGTGCCAGCAGTTACGGTTTAGACAGCAATTCACCCCTCCACTTT
v_call: TRBV27; clone_size: few; d_call: .; j_call: TRBJ2-1; cdr3_aa: CASSLNSYNEQFF; cdr3_nt: TGTGCCAGCAGTCTAAACTCCTACAATGAGCAGTTCTTC
v_call: TRBV27; clone_size: .; d_call: .; j_call: TRBJ2-3; cdr3_aa: CASSAQGGADTQYF; cdr3_nt: TGTGCCAGCAGCGCGCAGGGGGGTGCAGATACGCAGTATTTT
v_call: TRBV30; clone_size: once; d_call: .; j_call: TRBJ1-4; cdr3_aa: CAWSVNEKLFF; cdr3_nt: TGTGCCTGGAGTGTGAATGAAAAACTGTTTTTT
v_call: TRBV19; clone_size: .; d_call: .; j_call: TRBJ1-1; cdr3_aa: CASSIDLGGATEAFF; cdr3_nt: TGTGCCAGTAGTATAGATCTGGGGGGCGCAACTGAAGCTTTCTTT
v_call: TRBV9; clone_size: .; d_call: TRBD1; j_call: TRBJ2-3; cdr3_aa: CASSVVTGGWTDTQYF; cdr3_nt: TGTGCCAGCAGCGTAGTAACAGGGGGCTGGACAGATACGCAGTATTTT
v_call: TRBV2; clone_size: .; d_call: TRBD1; j_call: TRBJ2-2; cdr3_aa: CASRAPGQGFTGELFF; cdr3_nt: TGTGCCAGCAGGGCCCCGGGACAGGGCTTTACCGGGGAGCTGTTTTTT
v_call: TRBV11-3; clone_size: .; d_call: .; j_call: TRBJ2-3; cdr3_aa: CASSLGRPPLESDTQYF; cdr3_nt: TGTGCCAGCAGCTTAGGGCGGCCACCCCTGGAGTCAGATACGCAGTATTTT
v_call: TRBV7-6; clone_size: .; d_call: .; j_call: TRBJ1-5; cdr3_aa: CASSPLNQPQHF; cdr3_nt: TGTGCCAGCAGCCCCCTCAATCAGCCCCAGCATTTT
v_call: TRBV27; clone_size: .; d_call: TRBD1; j_call: TRBJ2-7; cdr3_aa: CASSLGDRGYEQYF; cdr3_nt: TGTGCCAGCAGTTTGGGGGACAGGGGGTACGAGCAGTACTTC
v_call: TRBV7-8; clone_size: .; d_call: .; j_call: TRBJ2-4; cdr3_aa: CASSSSRVAKNIQYF; cdr3_nt: TGTGCCAGCAGCTCTTCCAGGGTTGCCAAAAACATTCAGTACTTC
v_call: TRBV11-3; clone_size: .; d_call: TRBD2; j_call: TRBJ2-1; cdr3_aa: CASSFSGGAYNEQFF; cdr3_nt: TGTGCCAGCAGCTTTAGCGGGGGGGCCTACAATGAGCAGTTCTTC
v_call: TRBV10-2; clone_size: once; d_call: .; j_call: TRBJ2-7; cdr3_aa: CASSDGRAYEQYF; cdr3_nt: TGCGCCAGCAGTGATGGCAGGGCCTACGAGCAGTACTTC
v_call: TRBV5-1; clone_size: .; d_call: TRBD2; j_call: TRBJ2-3; cdr3_aa: CASSLLSGGTDTQYF; cdr3_nt: TGCGCCAGCAGCTTGCTTAGCGGGGGCACAGATACGCAGTATTTT
v_call: TRBV27; clone_size: .; d_call: .; j_call: TRBJ1-1; cdr3_aa: CASSSSSADTEAFF; cdr3_nt: TGTGCCAGCAGTTCCTCTTCAGCGGACACTGAAGCTTTCTTT
v_call: TRBV27; clone_size: .; d_call: .; j_call: TRBJ1-4; cdr3_aa: CASSLSARGLEKLFF; cdr3_nt: TGTGCCAGCAGTTTATCGGCTAGAGGGTTAGAAAAACTGTTTTTT
v_call: TRBV4-3; clone_size: .; d_call: .; j_call: TRBJ2-2; cdr3_aa: CASSQDPERNTGELSF; cdr3_nt: TGCGCCAGCAGCCAAGATCCGGAGCGGAACACCGGGGAGCTGTCTTTT
v_call: TRBV6-5; clone_size: .; d_call: TRBD1; j_call: TRBJ2-1; cdr3_aa: CASSAPGQIYNEQFF; cdr3_nt: TGTGCCAGCAGTGCCCCGGGACAGATCTACAATGAGCAGTTCTTC